Shown below are 12 T cell receptor beta chains from a single sample sequenced in a study of CD8 T cells in ankylosing spondylitis. Study-level findings and limits: A motif in TCR beta, a set of under ten highly homologous variants, appeared characteristic of ankylosing spondylitis blood.

TCRdb called the 5' RACE reads again in MiXCR, with one record for every CDR3 protein. This sample has some 840,000 distinct CDR3 sequences, with about 12% found just once. These receptors have no identified antigens. Sequencing input: blood, either unsorted or a sorted T cell fraction (not recorded which). The receptors derive from a male donor with ankylosing spondylitis.

The V and J genes are TRBV20-1 and TRBJ2-1, with D possibly being TRBD2 (6 bases). The CDR3 is 16 amino acids. The V and J ends lost 1 base and 4 bases respectively, with 17 bases between them. The germline V gene encodes CDR1 DFQATT and CDR2 SNEGSKA (reference sequence). The CDR3 region has the DNA TGCAGTGCTAGAGTACAGGACGGGGGATCTTACAATGAGCAGTTCTTC. The encoded protein is CSARVQDGGSYNEQFF.

This clonotype was counted many times. V gene TRBV18 combines with J gene TRBJ2-7; D may be TRBD1 or TRBD2 (5 bases each). Per the germline V gene, CDR1 is KGHSH and CDR2 is LQKENI. This CDR3 is 13 amino acids long. Trimming left V 6 bases short and J 4 bases short, with 13 bases between. The chain's CDR3 is CASSAGTPYEQYF. In nucleotides, the CDR3 is TGTGCCAGCTCGGCCGGGACGCCTTACGAGCAGTACTTC.

The chain joins TRBV7-2 to TRBJ1-2; D is possibly TRBD1 (6 bases). The germline V and J ends were trimmed by 5 bases and 6 bases, with 16 bases remaining between them. From germline, CDR1 is SGHTA and CDR2 FQGNSA. The CDR3 has 14 residues. The CDR3 region has the DNA TGTGCCAGCAGCCCCGGGACAAGAAACCATGGCTACACCTTC. Amino acids: CASSPGTRNHGYTF.

The rearrangement joins TRBV5-4 to TRBJ2-3, with no clear D. The V end was cut by 4 bases, the J end by 5 bases, with 11 bases between. There are 13 residues in the CDR3. CDR1 and CDR2 from the germline V gene are SGHNT and YYREEE (reference sequence). Here the CDR3 reads CASSPSVEDTQYF. Written as DNA, the CDR3 is TGTGCCAGCAGCCCCTCGGTGGAAGATACGCAGTATTTT.

This clonotype showed up just a few times. The CDR3 spells CSVGQGLLSGYTF. The DNA for the CDR3 is TGCAGCGTCGGACAGGGCTTACTATCTGGCTACACCTTC. The chain carries TRBV29-1 and TRBJ1-2; 8 nucleotides match TRBD1. The V segment lost 6 bases and the J segment 7 bases; nucleotides outside the gene matches: 10. Germline values: CDR1 SQVTM, CDR2 ANQGSEA. The CDR3 is 13 amino acids. The entire variable domain, with the rest obtained from reference TRBV29-1 and TRBJ1-2, is as follows: SAVISQKPSRDICQRGTSLTIQCQVDSQVTMMFWYRQQPGQSLTLIATANQGSEATYESGFVIDKFPISRPNLTFSTLTVSNMSPEDSSIYLCSVGQGLLSGYTFGSGTRLTVV.

This clonotype was detected a few times. The genes are TRBV12-3 or TRBV12-4 and TRBJ1-4; 9 bases match TRBD1. The V and J ends lost 3 bases and 7 bases, in that order; junction bases with no gene match: 6. The CDR3 has 15 residues. DNA of the CDR3: TGTGCCAGCAGTTTCTGGGGACAGGGAAGTGAAAAACTGTTTTTT. Protein: CASSFWGQGSEKLFF.

The chain is built from TRBV6-6 and TRBJ2-1; D not resolved. The V and J ends lost 4 bases and 6 bases respectively, with 10 bases between them. The CDR3 extends over 13 amino acids. Germline V gene sequence: CDR1 MNHNY, CDR2 SVGAGI (reference sequence). The CDR3: CASSFQRINEQFF. CDR3 DNA: TGTGCCAGCAGTTTTCAGCGAATCAATGAGCAGTTCTTC.

This clonotype was counted between two and nine times. The chain is built from TRBV5-1 and TRBJ2-2, with D maybe TRBD1 (6 bases). Germline values: CDR1 SGHRS, CDR2 YFSETQ. The CDR3 runs to 14 residues. Trimming took off 4 bases at V and 5 bases at J, with 12 bases between the two ends. The CDR3 DNA follows: TGCGCCAGCAGCCGACAGGCTGTAACCGGGGAGCTGTTTTTT. This translates into CASSRQAVTGELFF.

The chain uses TRBV2 and TRBJ2-1; D unresolved. Germline-derived CDR1 and CDR2 are SNHLY and FYNNEI. V was clipped by 6 bases and J by 12 bases, with 12 bases between them. CDR3 size: 11 residues. The CDR3 DNA follows: TGTGCCAGCAGCATGACCTGGGGGCAGTTCTTC. Its translation is CASSMTWGQFF.

The chain has TRBV6-2 or TRBV6-3 and TRBJ2-7, with D unclear. The germline V gene has CDR1 MNHEY and CDR2 SVGEGT. The CDR3 has 16 amino acids. V lost 2 bases and J lost 0, with 14 bases in between. CDR3: CASSYNLIPRSYEQYF. The CDR3 DNA sequence: TGTGCCAGCAGTTACAATCTGATTCCCCGCTCCTACGAGCAGTACTTC.

This clonotype was counted ten times or more. V is TRBV4-3 and J is TRBJ1-2, with a tentative D call TRBD1 (6 bases). Trimming stripped 3 bases from V and 8 bases from J, with 16 bases between. The germline gives CDR1 LGHNA, CDR2 YSLEER. The CDR3 length is 14 residues. The CDR3 DNA sequence: TGCGCCAGCAGCCAGCGATTACAGGGAGGAGGCTACACCTTC. Amino acids: CASSQRLQGGGYTF.

The sample holds a few counts of this clonotype. This chain joins TRBV3-1 and TRBJ2-1; no firm D call. The CDR3 has 12 residues. Deletions cut 1 base from V and 9 bases from J, with 7 bases between. The germline CDR1 and CDR2 sequences are LGHDT and YNNKEL (reference sequence). The CDR3 DNA follows: TGTGCCAGCAGCCAAGTTTATGGTGAGCAGTTCTTC. Translated: CASSQVYGEQFF.